Detailed here is one TCR beta chain. Its cognate antigen is unknown. This sample was included in a study of cytomegalovirus exposure and HLA in healthy donors. General study points: Analyzed later, most CMV-associated TCR beta chains appeared HLA-restricted. Researchers reported in a later analysis that a missense DCLRE1C variant was tied to TCR beta V- and J-gene trimming. Sequencing depth roughly uniform across donors was assumed in presence/absence analyses.

With 60 Vbeta and 13 Jbeta primers, the PCR was carried out. Sequenced by immunoSEQ multiplex PCR; TCRdb stores in-frame clones only, minus some. Seen here are over 150,000 clones, roughly two thirds observed once, and the top ten hold less than 3%. The germline gives CDR1 LNHDA, CDR2 SQIVND (reference sequence). Trimming cost V 5 bases and J 8 bases, with 19 bases left between them. The CDR3 sequence is 15 residues long. This chain connects TRBV19 to TRBJ1-5, with D unresolved. The clonotype originates from a woman between 40 and 55 years old in good health and CMV-seropositive. The sample comprised PBMCs. The CDR3 sequence is CASSFRQNQREPQHF. In nucleotides, the CDR3 is TGTGCCAGTAGTTTTCGTCAGAACCAACGGGAGCCCCAGCATTTT. Looking up the rest from reference TRBV19 and TRBJ1-5 gives the full variable domain: DGGITQSPKYLFRKEGQNVTLSCEQNLNHDAMYWYRQDPGQGLRLIYYSQIVNDFQKGDIAEGYSVSREKKESFPLTVTSAQKNPTAFYLCASSFRQNQREPQHFGDGTRLSIL.